This T cell receptor beta chain was found in a study of shared clonotypes between healthy human individuals. Study results and caveats: Around 5% of naive CD4 clonotypes were common to a few donors.

Donors were healthy HIV-negative adults without recently reported acute infections or vaccinations. Splitting the CD4+ cells yielded a CD45RA+ naive subset and a CD45RA-negative memory subset. On this clone: Antigen specificity is unknown.

Authors' analysis steps: With immunoSEQ giving junction-only sequences and no quality scores, filtering differed. TCRdb's copy holds only in-frame clones and misses some; the assay was immunoSEQ multiplex PCR. The DNA gave D and trimming, while V, J and clone size come from that table. The repertoire includes about 980,000 clones, over 75% of them detected once, and roughly 1.5% sits in the top ten. Germline V gene lookup returns CDR1 MDHEN and CDR2 SYDVKM. Trimming left V 8 bases short and J 5 bases short, with 13 bases between. CDR3 size: 12 residues. Material for sequencing was memory CD4+ T cells sorted from blood. Subset: CD45RA-negative fraction. The chain has TRBV28 and TRBJ2-7; D unclear. This TCR came from a man between 18 and 35 years old in good health. CDR3 nucleotides: TGTGCCAGCGCCGGGCGACTCGACGAGCAGTACTTC. Its protein is CASAGRLDEQYF.